This T cell receptor (beta chain) was profiled in a study of breast tumors, draining lymph nodes, adjacent tissues. Study-wide points: Data fit most tumor T cells coming from lymph node, expanding in tumor. Tumor repertoires ranked between lymph nodes and nontumor tissue in diversity, with V and J gene preferences.

Germline V CDR1 and CDR2: SNHLY, FYNNEI. The CDR3 contains 17 residues. Trimming stripped 3 bases from V and 4 bases from J, with 22 bases between. TCRdb redid the calling of the multiplex PCR reads with MiXCR, one entry per CDR3 protein. The table lists some 230,000 distinct CDR3 sequences, less than 35% of them singletons. In regard to this clonotype: Its specificity is not known.

Breast cancer patients provided tissue from their axillary draining lymph nodes. The sequenced sample consisted of axillary lymph node tissue. The chain combines TRBV2 with TRBJ2-7, with a tentative D call TRBD2 (5 bases). This clonotype was obtained from a female donor with breast cancer. Some clones in this sample may be carry-over from other donors' samples. The CDR3, as DNA: TGTGCCAGCAGTGAGGGGAGCGAGGGAGACACAGATTACGAGCAGTACTTC. Translation gives CASSEGSEGDTDYEQYF.